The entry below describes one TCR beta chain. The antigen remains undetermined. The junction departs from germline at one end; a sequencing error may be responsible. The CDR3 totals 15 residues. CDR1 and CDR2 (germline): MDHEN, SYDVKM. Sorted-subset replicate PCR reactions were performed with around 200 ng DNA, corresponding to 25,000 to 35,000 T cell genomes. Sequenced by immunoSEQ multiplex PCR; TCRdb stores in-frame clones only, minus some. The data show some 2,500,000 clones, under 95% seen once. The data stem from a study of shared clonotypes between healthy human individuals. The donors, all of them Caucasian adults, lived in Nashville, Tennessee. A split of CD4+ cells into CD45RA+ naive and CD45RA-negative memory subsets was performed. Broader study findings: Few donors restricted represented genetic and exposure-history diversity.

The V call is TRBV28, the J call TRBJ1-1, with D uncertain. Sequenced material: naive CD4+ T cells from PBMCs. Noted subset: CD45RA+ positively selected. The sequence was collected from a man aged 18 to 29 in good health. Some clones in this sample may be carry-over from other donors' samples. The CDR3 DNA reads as TGTGCCAGCAGTCCCCCCGGCCATGGGAACCCTGAAGCTTTCTTT. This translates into CASSPPGHGNPEAFF.